This entry is about one TCR beta chain. Its antigen is not identified. The data were taken from a study of monozygotic twins with cystic fibrosis. Background on the study: Library input was 2.5 to 3.5 micrograms of fragmented DNA, with about 15 PCR cycles. Study-level findings and limits: Monozygotic CF twins shared more identical nucleotide clonotypes than unrelated patients.

Germline CDR1 and CDR2: MDHEN and SYDVKM. V lost 7 bases and J 1 base, leaving 11 bases between the germline ends. This CDR3 contains 13 residues. TCRdb's copy holds only in-frame clones and misses some; the assay was immunoSEQ multiplex PCR. The profile shows around 11,000 clones, approximately 97% of them singletons. The sample taken for sequencing was blood. The clonotype originates from a boy between 10 and 17 years old with cystic fibrosis. The chain joins TRBV28 to TRBJ2-7, with D uncertain. CDR3 protein: CASNFRISYEQYF. The CDR3 DNA is TGTGCCAGCAACTTCCGTATTTCCTACGAGCAGTACTTC.